Listed below are T cell receptor beta chains from one sample, sequenced in a study of cytomegalovirus exposure and HLA in healthy donors. The protocol was immunoSEQ multiplex PCR, while the TCRdb copy is restricted to in-frame clones and leaves out a portion. The sample holds approximately 110,000 clones, roughly 78% seen once. Sequencing was carried out using PBMCs. These receptors were collected from a woman in her 40s in good health and CMV-seronegative. Both conserved end residues are part of each CDR3. Each record gives: J gene, V gene, clone size, D gene, CDR3 protein, CDR3 DNA. A D gene is named only where the DNA matches it firmly. The listing skips clone size in some rows; elsewhere it reads once, few, many or a size class.

J: TRBJ1-1
V: TRBV11-1
size: once
D: .
CDR3: CASSLAIQGMNTEAFF
DNA: TGTGCCAGCAGCTTAGCGATTCAGGGGATGAACACTGAAGCTTTCTTT

J: TRBJ2-3
V: TRBV7-2
size: .
D: TRBD2
CDR3: CASSLSGTSTDTQYF
DNA: TGTGCCAGCAGCTTAAGCGGGACTAGCACAGATACGCAGTATTTT

J: TRBJ1-1
V: TRBV2
size: .
D: .
CDR3: CASSDRRVNREAFF
DNA: TGTGCCAGCAGTGACCGGAGAGTTAATCGTGAAGCTTTCTTT

J: TRBJ2-7
V: TRBV4-2
size: once
D: TRBD1
CDR3: CASSQVDRGAYEQYF
DNA: TGTGCCAGCAGCCAAGTGGACAGGGGTGCGTACGAGCAGTACTTC

J: TRBJ2-7
V: TRBV2
size: .
D: TRBD1
CDR3: CASSGLDRGAYEQYF
DNA: TGTGCCAGCAGTGGGTTGGACAGGGGTGCGTACGAGCAGTACTTC

J: TRBJ1-3
V: TRBV5-6
size: .
D: .
CDR3: CASSWGGVGTIYF
DNA: TGTGCCAGCAGCTGGGGCGGGGTCGGCACCATATATTTT

J: TRBJ2-2
V: TRBV6-5
size: .
D: TRBD2
CDR3: CASSYVGGGRTGELFF
DNA: TGTGCCAGCAGTTACGTCGGGGGAGGGCGGACCGGGGAGCTGTTTTTT

J: TRBJ2-2
V: TRBV7-2
size: .
D: .
CDR3: CASSLQGEDGELFF
DNA: TGTGCCAGCAGCTTACAGGGGGAGGACGGGGAGCTGTTTTTT

J: TRBJ2-1
V: TRBV5-1
size: .
D: TRBD1
CDR3: CASSPGTGRYNEQFF
DNA: TGCGCCAGCAGCCCCGGGACAGGTCGCTACAATGAGCAGTTCTTC

J: TRBJ2-3
V: TRBV2
size: .
D: .
CDR3: CASSVQVGTDTQYF
DNA: TGTGCCAGCAGTGTACAGGTTGGCACAGATACGCAGTATTTT

J: TRBJ2-7
V: TRBV2
size: .
D: .
CDR3: CASSELVSSYEQYF
DNA: TGTGCCAGCAGTGAACTGGTGAGCTCCTACGAGCAGTACTTC

J: TRBJ2-6
V: TRBV7-2
size: .
D: .
CDR3: CASSRNLASSSGANVLTF
DNA: TGTGCCAGCAGCCGGAATCTAGCGTCGAGCTCTGGGGCCAACGTCCTGACTTTC

J: TRBJ1-5
V: TRBV2
size: .
D: .
CDR3: CASKNSRNQPQHF
DNA: TGTGCCAGCAAAAACTCCCGCAATCAGCCCCAGCATTTT

J: TRBJ2-7
V: TRBV4-1
size: .
D: TRBD2
CDR3: CASSLGSGDAYEQYF
DNA: TGCGCCAGCAGCCTCGGTAGCGGGGACGCCTACGAGCAGTACTTC

J: TRBJ1-2
V: TRBV10-2
size: .
D: .
CDR3: CASTGVRFGYTF
DNA: TGCGCCAGCACAGGGGTGAGGTTTGGCTACACCTTC

J: TRBJ1-3
V: TRBV28
size: .
D: TRBD1
CDR3: CASREDREGNTIYF
DNA: TGTGCCAGCAGAGAGGACAGGGAAGGAAACACCATATATTTT

J: TRBJ2-1
V: TRBV28
size: .
D: .
CDR3: CASSYLEGAGLTNEQFF
DNA: TGTGCCAGCAGCTATCTTGAGGGCGCAGGTCTTACCAATGAGCAGTTCTTC

J: TRBJ2-5
V: TRBV5-1
size: .
D: .
CDR3: CASSGPLAGQETQYF
DNA: TGCGCCAGCAGCGGACCCCTCGCAGGGCAAGAGACCCAGTACTTC

J: TRBJ2-2
V: TRBV2
size: .
D: TRBD2
CDR3: CASIRLRGSTGELFF
DNA: TGTGCCAGCATAAGGTTGCGGGGGAGTACCGGGGAGCTGTTTTTT

J: TRBJ2-7
V: TRBV5-4
size: .
D: TRBD1
CDR3: CASSPLQGVSYEQYF
DNA: TGTGCCAGCAGCCCTTTACAGGGGGTCTCCTACGAGCAGTACTTC